These 32 T cell receptor beta chains were sequenced from one sample in a study of T cells in Graves' hyperthyroidism and ophthalmopathy. It was RNA transcripts that yielded the amplified TCR beta CDR3 regions. First-round RT-PCR of the TCR CDR3 relied on the HTBI primer set. TCRdb re-analysed the multiplex PCR reads in MiXCR, keeping a single row per CDR3 protein. This sample yields about half a million distinct CDR3 sequences, of which about 20% are seen a single time; approximately 49% belongs to the top ten. Sequencing used blood. The origin of the receptors is a woman aged 65 to 85 with Graves' ophthalmopathy.

The sample holds many counts of this clonotype. The chain joins TRBV19 to TRBJ1-2; a weak D match, TRBD1 (5 bases). The length of the CDR3 is 16 residues. V lost 5 bases and J lost 3, with 19 bases in between. Per germline, CDR1 LNHDA and CDR2 SQIVND (reference sequence). The CDR3 reads CASSSGTPTRDYGYTF. The CDR3 coding sequence is TGTGCCAGTAGTTCCGGGACGCCCACACGGGACTATGGCTACACCTTC.

The genes are TRBV11-3 and TRBJ2-7; D might be TRBD1 or TRBD2, each matching 5 bases. V was cut by 2 bases and J by 6 bases, with 14 bases left in between. The CDR3 sequence is 14 residues long. Germline V lookup: CDR1 SGHNT, CDR2 YENEEA. The CDR3 DNA reads TGTGCCAGCAGCTTAACTGGGACCTCTCGCGAGCAGTACTTC. It encodes CASSLTGTSREQYF.

The J gene is TRBJ2-7, the V gene TRBV6-1, with 14 bases fitting TRBD2. V lost 4 bases, J lost 6 bases, and 11 bases stayed unmatched. The germline CDR1 and CDR2 sequences are MNHNS and SASEGT. This CDR3 has 17 amino acids. Written as DNA, the CDR3 is TGTGCCAGCAGTGGGCTAATGGGACTAGCGGGAGTGCGCGAGCAGTACTTC. Translated: CASSGLMGLAGVREQYF.

This clonotype appeared many times. The rearrangement joins TRBV2 to TRBJ1-4; D may be TRBD1 (6 bases). Germline V gives CDR1 SNHLY, CDR2 FYNNEI. The CDR3 length is 15 residues. Trimming shortened V by 7 bases and J by 0 bases, and 12 bases separated the two germline ends. This CDR3 reads CASIQGIATNEKLFF. CDR3 coding DNA: TGTGCCAGCATTCAGGGGATTGCAACTAATGAAAAACTGTTTTTT.

There are a few counts of this clonotype. The chain is built from TRBV6-1 and TRBJ2-1; 11 nucleotides agree with TRBD2. The V gene's germline CDR1 is MNHNS and CDR2 SASEGT. The CDR3 spans 15 residues. V dropped 8 bases and J dropped 3; count of bases not matched to a gene: 6. CDR3 bases: TGTGCCAGCCAATACGGGACTAGCGGCTACAATGAGCAGTTCTTC. Amino acids: CASQYGTSGYNEQFF.

In this sample, this clonotype turned up a few times. The chain combines TRBV20-1 with TRBJ1-4; no definite D call. The CDR3 sequence is 13 residues long. V lost 3 bases to trimming and J lost 3 bases, with 8 bases between them. Germline loops: CDR1 DFQATT, CDR2 SNEGSKA (reference sequence). The CDR3 DNA is TGCAGTGCTAGTCCCCAGGCTAATGAAAAACTGTTTTTT. It codes for CSASPQANEKLFF.

This clonotype was picked up many times. The chain combines TRBV7-3 with TRBJ2-3; a possible D gene is TRBD2 (6 bases). The CDR3 extends over 14 amino acids. V lost 3 bases to trimming and J lost 0 bases, with 7 bases between them. CDR1 is SGHTA and CDR2 is FQGTGA in the germline V gene. CDR3 region: CASSLGTSTDTQYF. The DNA for the CDR3 is TGTGCCAGCAGCTTGGGGACTAGCACAGATACGCAGTATTTT.

There are a few counts of this clonotype. V usage is TRBV15 and J usage is TRBJ1-1; 7 nucleotides line up with TRBD1. The trim removed 3 bases at V and 7 bases at J, leaving 8 bases unmatched. The CDR3 covers 14 residues. The germline gives CDR1 LNHNV, CDR2 YYDKDF (reference sequence). The CDR3 loop reads CATSRRDSWFEAFF. The CDR3 nucleotides are TGTGCCACCAGCAGGCGGGACAGCTGGTTTGAAGCTTTCTTT.

The chain couples TRBV20-1 to TRBJ2-3; weak D call: TRBD2 (5 bases). Between the trimmed V and J ends, which lost 6 bases and 0 bases, there was a span of 16 bases. CDR3 length: 15 amino acids. The germline V gene has CDR1 DFQATT and CDR2 SNEGSKA (reference sequence). The CDR3 region is CSANSRTGSTDTQYF. CDR3 sequence (DNA): TGCAGTGCCAATTCTCGGACGGGAAGCACAGATACGCAGTATTTT.

This clonotype has at least ten counts. The CDR3 loop reads CASSPRGGGETQYF. For the CDR3, the DNA is TGTGCCAGCAGCCCAAGAGGGGGGGGAGAGACCCAGTACTTC. This sequence joins TRBV12-3 or TRBV12-4 and TRBJ2-5; D perhaps matches TRBD2 (7 bases). The CDR3 is made up of 14 amino acids. Trimming pared 6 bases from V and 4 bases from J, leaving 15 bases between.

The chain employs TRBV10-3 and TRBJ2-2, with 9 bases identical to TRBD1. The CDR3 length is 13 residues. Per germline, CDR1 ENHRY and CDR2 SYGVKD. The junction had 2 bases not matched to a gene; V was cut back by 7 bases and J by 5 bases. DNA of the CDR3: TGTGCCATCACTGGGACAGGGACCGGGGAGCTGTTTTTT. It yields the protein CAITGTGTGELFF.

The table lists this clonotype with a few counts. The chain is built from TRBV6-2 or TRBV6-3 and TRBJ2-3; D may be TRBD2 (7 bases). Germline-derived CDR1 and CDR2 are MNHEY and SVGEGT. Trimming pared 4 bases from V and 0 bases from J, leaving 17 bases between. CDR3 size: 17 residues. The CDR3 reads CASSWGAAGTSTDTQYF. CDR3 nucleotide sequence: TGTGCCAGCAGTTGGGGGGCAGCGGGGACTAGCACAGATACGCAGTATTTT.

This clonotype was detected ten times or more. This chain links TRBV12-3 or TRBV12-4 with TRBJ2-7, with 10 bases aligning to TRBD2. With V trimmed by 2 bases and J by 3 bases, 4 bases remained unmatched. The CDR3 runs 15 residues. DNA of the CDR3: TGTGCCAGCAGTTTATATCGGACTAGCGGCTACGAGCAGTACTTC. Protein: CASSLYRTSGYEQYF.

This clonotype was detected only a few times. V and J are TRBV5-1 and TRBJ2-3, with D tentatively TRBD1 or TRBD2 (5 bases each). The CDR3 covers 15 residues. Germline values: CDR1 SGHRS, CDR2 YFSETQ. Deletions cut 2 bases from V and 2 bases from J, with 12 bases between. CDR3 protein: CASSFPGSTTDTQYF. CDR3 coding DNA: TGCGCCAGCAGCTTCCCAGGGAGCACCACAGATACGCAGTATTTT.

The chain links TRBV12-3 or TRBV12-4 to TRBJ2-4; perhaps TRBD2 as D (5 bases). V was trimmed by 2 bases and J by 8 bases, leaving 10 bases between them. The CDR3 runs to 13 residues. For the CDR3, the DNA is TGTGCCAGCAGTTTACAGATGGGAGACATTCAGTACTTC. Protein: CASSLQMGDIQYF.

V is TRBV5-6 and J is TRBJ2-1; 7 positions agree with TRBD1. CDR3 size: 16 residues. Germline V gene data show CDR1 as SGHDT and CDR2 as YYEEEE. V lost 0 bases and J lost 2; bases outside the gene matches: 5. The CDR3 here is CASSLVGTAAYNEQFF. CDR3 DNA: TGTGCCAGCAGCTTGGTGGGGACAGCAGCCTACAATGAGCAGTTCTTC.

This clonotype was detected a few times. This chain joins TRBV6-2 or TRBV6-3 and TRBJ1-2; D not resolved. V was trimmed by 0 bases and J by 4 bases, leaving 15 bases between them. The germline V gene has CDR1 MNHEY and CDR2 SVGEGT. The CDR3 runs 16 residues. CDR3 region: CASSYSRSKPGYGYTF. The CDR3 DNA sequence: TGTGCCAGCAGTTACTCGAGATCCAAGCCGGGCTATGGCTACACCTTC.

This clonotype was picked up one time. V and J are TRBV20-1 and TRBJ2-5, with a tentative D call TRBD2 (6 bases). The CDR3 runs to 14 residues. V gave up 3 bases and J gave up 2 bases, with 13 bases separating them. From germline, CDR1 is DFQATT and CDR2 SNEGSKA (reference sequence). The CDR3 loop is CSARPRDFQETQYF. The CDR3 nucleotides are TGCAGTGCTAGGCCGCGGGACTTTCAAGAGACCCAGTACTTC.

In this sample, this clonotype turned up many times. This chain links TRBV18 with TRBJ2-7, with 7 bases identical to TRBD2. The length of the CDR3 is 13 residues. With V trimmed by 8 bases and J by 4 bases, 8 bases remained unmatched. Germline values: CDR1 KGHSH, CDR2 LQKENI. The CDR3 nucleotides are TGTGCCAGCAGTCCGTCCGGGGGGTACGAGCAGTACTTC. Translating it yields CASSPSGGYEQYF.

The table lists this clonotype with a count of one. V usage is TRBV27 and J usage is TRBJ2-7; D might be TRBD2 (5 bases). The CDR3 sequence is 14 residues long. Trimming took off 2 bases at V and 6 bases at J, with 14 bases between the two ends. Per germline, CDR1 MNHEY and CDR2 SMNVEV (reference sequence). Written as DNA, the CDR3 is TGTGCCAGCAGTTTAGGGAGACCACCTGGCGAGCAGTACTTC. Encoded protein: CASSLGRPPGEQYF.

The V call is TRBV6-5, the J call TRBJ1-1; D ambiguous. The germline V gene has CDR1 MNHEY and CDR2 SVGAGI. V was cut by 5 bases and J by 2 bases, with 15 bases left in between. There are 15 residues in the CDR3. The CDR3 reads CASSHPVLVNTEAFF. The CDR3 region has the DNA TGTGCCAGCAGTCACCCGGTGCTAGTAAACACTGAAGCTTTCTTT.

This clonotype has at least ten counts. V gene TRBV11-2 combines with J gene TRBJ2-7; 7 positions match TRBD1. Germline CDR1 is SGHAT and CDR2 is FQNNGV. The CDR3 is made up of 15 amino acids. With 3 bases clipped from V and 1 base from J, the junction kept 6 bases outside the gene matches. CDR3 sequence reads: CASSFATGISYEQYF. The CDR3 DNA is TGTGCCAGCAGCTTCGCGACAGGGATTTCCTACGAGCAGTACTTC.

In its sample, this clonotype was seen many times. The chain has TRBV28 and TRBJ2-7; 12 nucleotides agree with TRBD2. CDR1 and CDR2 (germline): MDHEN, SYDVKM. The CDR3 runs to 18 residues. The V gene end was trimmed by 2 bases and the J gene end by 6 bases; junction bases not matched to a gene: 14. The CDR3 protein is CASSLILAGGPRGGEQYF. The CDR3 DNA is TGTGCCAGCAGTTTAATACTAGCGGGGGGACCCCGGGGAGGCGAGCAGTACTTC.

The chain combines TRBV7-2 with TRBJ1-1; 10 bases line up with TRBD1. V gave up 5 bases and J gave up 0 bases; unmatched junction bases: 12. Germline V gene sequence: CDR1 SGHTA, CDR2 FQGNSA. This CDR3 spans 18 amino acids. Here the CDR3 reads CASSPRDRGEPMNTEAFF. CDR3 bases: TGTGCCAGCAGCCCTCGGGACAGGGGCGAACCCATGAACACTGAAGCTTTCTTT. Full variable domain (rest looked up from reference TRBV7-2 and TRBJ1-1): GAGVSQSPSNKVTEKGKDVELRCDPISGHTALYWYRQSLGQGLEFLIYFQGNSAPDKSGLPSDRFSAERTGGSVSTLTIQRTQQEDSAVYLCASSPRDRGEPMNTEAFFGQGTRLTVV.

This clonotype was detected many times. The CDR3 reads CASRPLGRRSSYEQYF. The CDR3 nucleotides read TGTGCCAGCAGGCCGCTCGGGAGGAGGAGCTCCTACGAGCAGTACTTC. The chain links TRBV28 to TRBJ2-7, with 7 bases lining up with TRBD2. Germline values: CDR1 MDHEN, CDR2 SYDVKM. CDR3 length equals 16 residues. The J segment lost 0 bases and the V segment lost 6 bases, leaving 11 bases of the junction unmatched.

This clonotype was picked up many times. The V call is TRBV28, the J call TRBJ1-1, with a weak D call TRBD1 (6 bases). The germline V gene has CDR1 MDHEN and CDR2 SYDVKM. Trimming removed 11 bases at V and 4 bases at J, with 17 bases between. The CDR3 has 13 residues. The CDR3 reads CASLEGVGTEAFF. The DNA for the CDR3 is TGTGCCTCCCTGGAGGGGGTTGGCACTGAAGCTTTCTTT.

The rearrangement uses TRBV7-2 and TRBJ2-3; tentatively, D is TRBD2 (6 bases). The germline V and J ends were trimmed by 5 bases and 1 base, with 19 bases remaining between them. This CDR3 is 17 amino acids long. CDR1 is SGHTA, CDR2 FQGNSA, per germline. CDR3 in DNA: TGTGCCAGCAGCCAAACCTGGTCGGGACTTCGCACAGATACGCAGTATTTT. The encoded protein is CASSQTWSGLRTDTQYF.

This rearrangement joins TRBV6-5 to TRBJ1-1; no clear D. The CDR3 sequence is 14 residues long. The ends were cut back, 0 bases at V and 1 base at J, with 6 bases in the middle. CDR1 and CDR2 (germline): MNHEY, SVGAGI. The CDR3 loop is CASSYSVGNTEAFF. CDR3 sequence (DNA): TGTGCCAGCAGTTACTCAGTTGGGAACACTGAAGCTTTCTTT.

The chain recombines TRBV20-1 with TRBJ2-2; D unresolved. The CDR3 loop spans 15 amino acids. Germline V lookup: CDR1 DFQATT, CDR2 SNEGSKA (reference sequence). V lost 3 bases and J lost 5, with 16 bases in between. The CDR3, as DNA: TGCAGTGCTAGTCCCCGACTTGGCGGAACCGGGGAGCTGTTTTTT. The encoded protein is CSASPRLGGTGELFF.

This clonotype was counted at least ten times. The chain couples TRBV28 to TRBJ1-1, with D possibly being TRBD1 (6 bases). Trimming left V 3 bases short and J 5 bases short, with 10 bases between. The CDR3 is 13 amino acids. CDR1 and CDR2 from the germline V gene are MDHEN and SYDVKM. For the CDR3, the DNA is TGTGCCAGCAGTTTCGACAGGTTTACTGAAGCTTTCTTT. Translation gives CASSFDRFTEAFF. The variable domain in full, completed from reference TRBV28 and TRBJ1-1, reads DVKVTQSSRYLVKRTGEKVFLECVQDMDHENMFWYRQDPGLGLRLIYFSYDVKMKEKGDIPEGYSVSREKKERFSLILESASTNQTSMYLCASSFDRFTEAFFGQGTRLTVV.

The sample holds many counts of this clonotype. This chain connects TRBV28 to TRBJ2-5; D not certain. The CDR3 is 10 amino acids. V dropped 6 bases and J dropped 5 bases, with 4 bases sitting between them. In germline, CDR1 is MDHEN, CDR2 SYDVKM. This CDR3 is CASRRETQYF. The CDR3 DNA is TGTGCCAGCAGAAGGGAGACCCAGTACTTC.

V is TRBV6-1 and J is TRBJ1-5; no firm D call. The CDR3 extends over 13 amino acids. Trimming removed 5 bases from V and 10 bases from J, with 15 bases in between. Germline V gene lookup returns CDR1 MNHNS and CDR2 SASEGT. Here the CDR3 DNA reads TGTGCCAGCAGTCGGACTGGCTCCCGACCCCAGCATTTT. Its translation: CASSRTGSRPQHF.